The sequence of this T cell receptor (beta chain) was determined in a study of vaccination and CD4 T cells after COVID-19. About the research overall: Controls used CEFX viral epitopes (positive), HIV-1 Nef peptides (negative), or no peptide.

Oncomine TCR Beta short-read sequencing was applied to DNA from cultured CD4+ T cells. Using its own MiXCR run on the PCR reads, TCRdb lists one record per CDR3 protein. Among about 13,000 distinct CDR3 sequences listed, about 30% were seen once. Described treatment: roughly 11-day PBMC culture with coronavirus spike peptide pools or control peptides (ViraFEST assay). About this clonotype: Its target is not known.

Sequencing was carried out using CD4+ T cells from blood, cultured in vitro. The TCR originated in a human donor who had recovered from COVID-19.

CDR3 in amino acids: CASSGPGGADTEAFF. DNA for the CDR3: TGTGCCAGCAGTGGCCCCGGGGGTGCAGACACTGAAGCTTTCTTT. The rearrangement joins TRBV27 to TRBJ1-1; maybe TRBD1 (5 bases). V dropped 5 bases and J dropped 3 bases, with 16 bases sitting between them. CDR1 is MNHEY and CDR2 is SMNVEV in the germline V gene (reference sequence). This CDR3 has 15 residues.